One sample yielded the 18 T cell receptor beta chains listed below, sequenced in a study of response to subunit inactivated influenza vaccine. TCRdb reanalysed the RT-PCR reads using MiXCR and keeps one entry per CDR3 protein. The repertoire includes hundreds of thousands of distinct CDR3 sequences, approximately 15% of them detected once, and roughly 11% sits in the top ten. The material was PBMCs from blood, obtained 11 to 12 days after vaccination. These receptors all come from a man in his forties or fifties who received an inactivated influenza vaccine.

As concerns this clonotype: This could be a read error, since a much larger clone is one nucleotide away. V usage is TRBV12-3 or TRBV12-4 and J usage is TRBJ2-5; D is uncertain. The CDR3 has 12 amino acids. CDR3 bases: TGTGCCAGCAGACGGGCCCAAGATACCCAGTACTTC. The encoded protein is CASRRAQDTQYF.

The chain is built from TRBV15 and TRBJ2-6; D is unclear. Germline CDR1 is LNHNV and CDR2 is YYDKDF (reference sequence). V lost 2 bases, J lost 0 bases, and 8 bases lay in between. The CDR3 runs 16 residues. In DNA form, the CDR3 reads TGTGCCACCAGCAGAAAAATCTACTCTGGGGCCAACGTCCTGACTTTC. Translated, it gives CATSRKIYSGANVLTF.

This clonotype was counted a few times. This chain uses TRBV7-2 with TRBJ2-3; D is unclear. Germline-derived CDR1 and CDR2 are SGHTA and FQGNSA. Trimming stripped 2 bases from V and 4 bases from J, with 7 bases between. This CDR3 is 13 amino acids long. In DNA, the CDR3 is TGTGCCAGCAGCTTATTCCCGGCAGATACGCAGTATTTT. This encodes CASSLFPADTQYF.

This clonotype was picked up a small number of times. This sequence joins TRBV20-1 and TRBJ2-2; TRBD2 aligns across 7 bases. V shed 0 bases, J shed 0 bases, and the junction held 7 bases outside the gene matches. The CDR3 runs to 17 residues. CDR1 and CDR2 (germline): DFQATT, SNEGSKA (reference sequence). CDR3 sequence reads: CSARDGRGGPNTGELFF. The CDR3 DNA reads TGCAGTGCTAGAGACGGACGCGGGGGTCCGAACACCGGGGAGCTGTTTTTT.

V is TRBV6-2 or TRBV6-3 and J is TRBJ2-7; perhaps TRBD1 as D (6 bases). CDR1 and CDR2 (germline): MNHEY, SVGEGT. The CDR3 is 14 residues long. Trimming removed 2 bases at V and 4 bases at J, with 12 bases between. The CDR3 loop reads CASSYTTGPYEQYF. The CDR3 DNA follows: TGTGCCAGCAGTTACACGACAGGCCCTTACGAGCAGTACTTC.

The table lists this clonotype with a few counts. The CDR3 protein is CASSLTGRVTAQETQYF. CDR3 nucleotides: TGCGCCAGCAGCTTGACGGGAAGGGTAACGGCCCAAGAGACCCAGTACTTC. The rearrangement joins TRBV5-1 to TRBJ2-5; a possible D gene is TRBD2 (5 bases). This CDR3 comprises 17 residues. With 1 base removed from V and 1 base from J, the gap between germline ends came to 17 bases. The germline gives CDR1 SGHRS, CDR2 YFSETQ.

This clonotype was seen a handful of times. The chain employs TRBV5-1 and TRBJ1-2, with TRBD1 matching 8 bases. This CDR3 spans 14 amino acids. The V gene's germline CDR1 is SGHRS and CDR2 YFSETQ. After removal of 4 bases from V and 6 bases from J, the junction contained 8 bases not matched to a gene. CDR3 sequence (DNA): TGCGCCAGCAGCCGAAACGGACAGGGTCATGGCTACACCTTC. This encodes CASSRNGQGHGYTF.

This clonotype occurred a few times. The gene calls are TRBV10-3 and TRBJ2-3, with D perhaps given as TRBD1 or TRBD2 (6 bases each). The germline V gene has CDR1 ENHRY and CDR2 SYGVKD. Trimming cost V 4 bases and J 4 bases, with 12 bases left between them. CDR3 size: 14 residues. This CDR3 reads CAISAGGVPDTQYF. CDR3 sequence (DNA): TGTGCCATCAGTGCCGGGGGCGTACCAGATACGCAGTATTTT.

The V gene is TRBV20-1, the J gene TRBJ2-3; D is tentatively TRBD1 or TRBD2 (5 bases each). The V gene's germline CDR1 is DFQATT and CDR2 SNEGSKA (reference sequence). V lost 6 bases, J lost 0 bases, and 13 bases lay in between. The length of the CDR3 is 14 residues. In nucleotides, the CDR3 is TGCAGTGCCCGGGACGCCGCTAGCACAGATACGCAGTATTTT. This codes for CSARDAASTDTQYF.

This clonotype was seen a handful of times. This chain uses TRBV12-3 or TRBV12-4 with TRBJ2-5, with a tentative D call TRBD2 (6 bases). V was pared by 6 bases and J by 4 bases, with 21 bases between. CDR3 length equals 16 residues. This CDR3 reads CASSLGAGRVSETQYF. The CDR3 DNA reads TGTGCCAGCAGCCTAGGTGCGGGACGGGTCTCAGAGACCCAGTACTTC.

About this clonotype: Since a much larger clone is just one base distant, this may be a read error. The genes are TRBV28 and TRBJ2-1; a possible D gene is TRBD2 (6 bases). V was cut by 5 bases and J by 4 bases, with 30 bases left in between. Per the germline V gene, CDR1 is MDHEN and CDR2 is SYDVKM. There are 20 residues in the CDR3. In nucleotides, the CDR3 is TGTGCCAGCAGTACTATTACCCTTAGGGCTAGCGAAGAGTGGTACAATGAGCAGTTCTTC. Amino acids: CASSTITLRASEEWYNEQFF.

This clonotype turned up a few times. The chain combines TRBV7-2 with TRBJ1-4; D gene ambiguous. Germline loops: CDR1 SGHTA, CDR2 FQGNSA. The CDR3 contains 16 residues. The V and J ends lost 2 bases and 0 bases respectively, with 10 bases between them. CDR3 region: CASSLNRRSTNEKLFF. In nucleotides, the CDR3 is TGTGCCAGCAGCTTAAACAGACGGTCAACTAATGAAAAACTGTTTTTT.

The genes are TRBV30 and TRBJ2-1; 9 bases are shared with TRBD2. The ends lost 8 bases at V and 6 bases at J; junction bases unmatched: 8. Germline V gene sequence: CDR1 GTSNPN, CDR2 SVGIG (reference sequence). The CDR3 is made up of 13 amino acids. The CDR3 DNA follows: TGTGCCCGAAATAGCGGGAGAGTCAATGAGCAGTTCTTC. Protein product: CARNSGRVNEQFF.

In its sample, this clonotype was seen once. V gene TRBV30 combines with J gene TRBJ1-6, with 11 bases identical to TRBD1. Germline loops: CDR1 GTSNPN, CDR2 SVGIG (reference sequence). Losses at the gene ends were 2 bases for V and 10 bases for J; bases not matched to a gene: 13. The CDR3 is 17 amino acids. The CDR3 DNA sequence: TGTGCCTGGAGTACTCCCCGGGACAGGGGGGCAAGATCACCCCTCCACTTT. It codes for CAWSTPRDRGARSPLHF.

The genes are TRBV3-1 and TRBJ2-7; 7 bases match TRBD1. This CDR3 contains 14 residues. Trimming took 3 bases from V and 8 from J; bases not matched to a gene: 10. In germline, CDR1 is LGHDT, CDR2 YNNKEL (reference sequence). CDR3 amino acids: CASSQGQHLSKQYF. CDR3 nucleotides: TGTGCCAGCAGCCAGGGACAGCACCTTTCCAAGCAGTACTTC.

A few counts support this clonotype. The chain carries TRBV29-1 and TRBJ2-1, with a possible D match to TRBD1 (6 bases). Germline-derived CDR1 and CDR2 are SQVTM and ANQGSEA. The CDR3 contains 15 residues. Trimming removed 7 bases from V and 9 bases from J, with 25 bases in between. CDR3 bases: TGCAGCGCCCAGAGGGGGACAACCGGCGGTGGTGAGCAGTTCTTC. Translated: CSAQRGTTGGGEQFF.

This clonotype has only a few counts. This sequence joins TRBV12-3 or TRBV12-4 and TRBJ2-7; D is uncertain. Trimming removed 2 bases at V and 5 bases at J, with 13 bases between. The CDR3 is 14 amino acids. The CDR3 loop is CASSLSWGSDEQYF. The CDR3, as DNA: TGTGCCAGCAGTTTATCGTGGGGAAGCGACGAGCAGTACTTC.

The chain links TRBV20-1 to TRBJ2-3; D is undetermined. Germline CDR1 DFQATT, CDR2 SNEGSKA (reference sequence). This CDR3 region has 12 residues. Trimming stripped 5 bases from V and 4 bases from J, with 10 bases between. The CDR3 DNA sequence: TGCAGTGCTGGCTTTACTTCAGATACGCAGTATTTT. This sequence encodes CSAGFTSDTQYF.